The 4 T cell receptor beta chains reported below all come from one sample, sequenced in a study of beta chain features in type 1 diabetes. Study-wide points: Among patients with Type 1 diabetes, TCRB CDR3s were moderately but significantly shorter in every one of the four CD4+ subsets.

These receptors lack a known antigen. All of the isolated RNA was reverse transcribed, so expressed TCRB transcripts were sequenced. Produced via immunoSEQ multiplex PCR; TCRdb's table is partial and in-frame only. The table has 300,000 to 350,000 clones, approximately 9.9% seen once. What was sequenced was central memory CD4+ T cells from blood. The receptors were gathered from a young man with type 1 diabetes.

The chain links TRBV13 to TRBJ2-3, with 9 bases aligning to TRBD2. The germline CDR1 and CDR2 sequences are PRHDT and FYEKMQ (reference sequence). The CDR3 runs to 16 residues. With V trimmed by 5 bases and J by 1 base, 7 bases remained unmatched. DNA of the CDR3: TGTGCCAGCAGCCCCGCACCTAGCGGGGGCACAGATACGCAGTATTTT. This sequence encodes CASSPAPSGGTDTQYF.

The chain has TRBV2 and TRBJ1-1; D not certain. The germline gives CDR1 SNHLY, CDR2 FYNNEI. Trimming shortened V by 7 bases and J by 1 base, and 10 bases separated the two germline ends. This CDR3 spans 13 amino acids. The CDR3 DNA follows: TGTGCCAGCATCCTTACACCGAACACTGAAGCTTTCTTT. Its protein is CASILTPNTEAFF. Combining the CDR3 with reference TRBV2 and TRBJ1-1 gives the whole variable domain EPEVTQTPSHQVTQMGQEVILRCVPISNHLYFYWYRQILGQKVEFLVSFYNNEISEKSEIFDDQFSVERPDGSNFTLKIRSTKLEDSAMYFCASILTPNTEAFFGQGTRLTVV.

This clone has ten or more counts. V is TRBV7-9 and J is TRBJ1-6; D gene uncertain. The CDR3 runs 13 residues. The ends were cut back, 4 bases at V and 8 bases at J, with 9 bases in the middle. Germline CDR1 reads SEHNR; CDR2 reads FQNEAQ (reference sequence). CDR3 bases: TGTGCCAGCAGCTCCCGTCCGGATTCACCCCTCCACTTT. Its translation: CASSSRPDSPLHF.

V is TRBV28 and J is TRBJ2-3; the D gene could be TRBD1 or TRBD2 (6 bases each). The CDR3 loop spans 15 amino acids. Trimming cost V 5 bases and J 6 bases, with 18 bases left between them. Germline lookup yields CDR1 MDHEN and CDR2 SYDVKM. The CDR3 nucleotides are TGTGCCAGCAGTCCGCGCATGGGGGGCGCGGATACGCAGTATTTT. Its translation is CASSPRMGGADTQYF. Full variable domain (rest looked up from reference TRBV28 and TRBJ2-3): DVKVTQSSRYLVKRTGEKVFLECVQDMDHENMFWYRQDPGLGLRLIYFSYDVKMKEKGDIPEGYSVSREKKERFSLILESASTNQTSMYLCASSPRMGGADTQYFGPGTRLTVL.